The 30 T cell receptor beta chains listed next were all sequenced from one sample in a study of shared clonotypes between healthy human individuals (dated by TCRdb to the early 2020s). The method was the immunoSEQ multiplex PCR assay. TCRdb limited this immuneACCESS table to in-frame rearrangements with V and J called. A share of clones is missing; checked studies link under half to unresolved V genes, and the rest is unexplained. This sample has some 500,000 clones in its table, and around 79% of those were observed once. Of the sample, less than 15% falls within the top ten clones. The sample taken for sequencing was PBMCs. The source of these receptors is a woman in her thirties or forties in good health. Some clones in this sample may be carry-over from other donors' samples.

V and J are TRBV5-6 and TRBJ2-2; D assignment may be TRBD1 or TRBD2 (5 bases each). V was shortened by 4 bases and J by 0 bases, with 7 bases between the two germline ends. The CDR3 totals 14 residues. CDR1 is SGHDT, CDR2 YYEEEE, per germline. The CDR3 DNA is TGTGCCAGCAGCCCGGGACCGAACACCGGGGAGCTGTTTTTT. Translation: CASSPGPNTGELFF.

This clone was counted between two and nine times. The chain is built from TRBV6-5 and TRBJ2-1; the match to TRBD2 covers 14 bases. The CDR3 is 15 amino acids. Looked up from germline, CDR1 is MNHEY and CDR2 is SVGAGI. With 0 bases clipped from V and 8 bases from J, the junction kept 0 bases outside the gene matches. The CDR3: CASSYSGLAGDEQFF. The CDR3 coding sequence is TGTGCCAGCAGTTACTCGGGACTAGCGGGAGATGAGCAGTTCTTC.

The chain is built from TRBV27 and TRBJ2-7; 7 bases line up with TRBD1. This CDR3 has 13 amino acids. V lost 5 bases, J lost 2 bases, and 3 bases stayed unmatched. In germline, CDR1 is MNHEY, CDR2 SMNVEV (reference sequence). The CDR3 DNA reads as TGTGCCAGCAGTCCAGGACAGGCCTACGAGCAGTACTTC. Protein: CASSPGQAYEQYF.

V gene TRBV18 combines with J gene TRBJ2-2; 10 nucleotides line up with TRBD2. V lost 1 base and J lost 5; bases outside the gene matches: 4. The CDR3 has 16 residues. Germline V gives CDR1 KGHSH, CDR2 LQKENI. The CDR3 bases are TGTGCCAGCTCACCACGTCTAGCGGGAGTAACCGGGGAGCTGTTTTTT. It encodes CASSPRLAGVTGELFF.

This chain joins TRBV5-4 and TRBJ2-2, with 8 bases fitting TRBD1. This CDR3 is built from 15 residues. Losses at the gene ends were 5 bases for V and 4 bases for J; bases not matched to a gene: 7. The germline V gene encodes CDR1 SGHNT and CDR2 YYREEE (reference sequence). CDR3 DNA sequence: TGTGCCAGCAGATCAGGGGGCGCGGTCACCGGGGAGCTGTTTTTT. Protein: CASRSGGAVTGELFF.

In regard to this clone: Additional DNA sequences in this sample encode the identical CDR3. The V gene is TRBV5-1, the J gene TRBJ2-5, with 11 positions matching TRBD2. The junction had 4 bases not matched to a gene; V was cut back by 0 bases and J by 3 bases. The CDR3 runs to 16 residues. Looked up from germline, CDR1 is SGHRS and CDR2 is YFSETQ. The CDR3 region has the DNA TGCGCCAGCAGCTTGGAATTAGCGGGAGGGGAAGAGACCCAGTACTTC. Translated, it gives CASSLELAGGEETQYF.

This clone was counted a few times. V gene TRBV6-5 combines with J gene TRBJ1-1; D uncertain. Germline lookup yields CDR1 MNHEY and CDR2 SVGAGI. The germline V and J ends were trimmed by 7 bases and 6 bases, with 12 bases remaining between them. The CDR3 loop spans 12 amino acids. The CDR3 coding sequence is TGTGCCAGCATGGGTCCACCCCCTGAAGCTTTCTTT. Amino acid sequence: CASMGPPPEAFF.

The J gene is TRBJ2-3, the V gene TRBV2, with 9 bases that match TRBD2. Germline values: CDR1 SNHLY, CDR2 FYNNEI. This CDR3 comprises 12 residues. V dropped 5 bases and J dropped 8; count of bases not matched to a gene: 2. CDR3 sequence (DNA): TGTGCCAGCAGTACTAGCGGGCTTACGCAGTATTTT. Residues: CASSTSGLTQYF.

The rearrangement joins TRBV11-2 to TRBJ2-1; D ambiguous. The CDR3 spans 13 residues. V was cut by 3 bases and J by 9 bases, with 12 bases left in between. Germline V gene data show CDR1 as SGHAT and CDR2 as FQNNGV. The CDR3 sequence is CASSLSWGGEQFF. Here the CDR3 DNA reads TGTGCCAGCAGCTTGTCTTGGGGTGGTGAGCAGTTCTTC.

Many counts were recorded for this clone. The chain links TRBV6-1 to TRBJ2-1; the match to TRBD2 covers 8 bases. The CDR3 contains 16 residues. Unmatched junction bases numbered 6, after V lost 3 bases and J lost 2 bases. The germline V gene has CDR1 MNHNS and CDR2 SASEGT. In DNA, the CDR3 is TGTGCCAGCAGTGAGGCGGGACTAGAACCCTACAATGAGCAGTTCTTC. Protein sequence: CASSEAGLEPYNEQFF.

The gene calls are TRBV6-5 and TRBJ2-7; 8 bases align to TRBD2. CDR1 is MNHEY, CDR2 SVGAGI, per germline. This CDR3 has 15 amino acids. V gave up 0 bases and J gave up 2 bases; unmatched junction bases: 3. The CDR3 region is CASSYSRGRTYEQYF. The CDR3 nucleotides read TGTGCCAGCAGTTACTCGCGCGGGAGGACCTACGAGCAGTACTTC.

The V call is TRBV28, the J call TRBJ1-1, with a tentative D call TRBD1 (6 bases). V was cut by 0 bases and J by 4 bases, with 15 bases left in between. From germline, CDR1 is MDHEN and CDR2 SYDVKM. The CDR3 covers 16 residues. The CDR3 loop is CASSLWGGQSVTEAFF. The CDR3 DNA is TGTGCCAGCAGTTTATGGGGCGGACAGTCGGTCACTGAAGCTTTCTTT.

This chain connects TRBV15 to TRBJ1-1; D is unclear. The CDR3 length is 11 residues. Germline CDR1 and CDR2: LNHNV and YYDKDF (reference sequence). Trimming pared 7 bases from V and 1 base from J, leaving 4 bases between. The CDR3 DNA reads TGTGCCACCAAATGGAACACTGAAGCTTTCTTT. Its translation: CATKWNTEAFF.

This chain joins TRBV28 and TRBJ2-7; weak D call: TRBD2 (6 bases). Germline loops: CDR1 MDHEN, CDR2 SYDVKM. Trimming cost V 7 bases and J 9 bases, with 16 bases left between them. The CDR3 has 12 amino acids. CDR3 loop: CASNTRGIGQYF. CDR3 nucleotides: TGTGCCAGCAACACCCGGGGGATCGGGCAGTACTTC.

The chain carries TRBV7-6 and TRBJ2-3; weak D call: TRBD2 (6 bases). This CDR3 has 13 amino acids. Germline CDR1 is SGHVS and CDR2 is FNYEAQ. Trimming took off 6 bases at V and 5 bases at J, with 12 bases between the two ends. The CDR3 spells CASSPKAGDTQYF. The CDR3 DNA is TGTGCCAGCAGTCCCAAAGCGGGAGATACGCAGTATTTT.

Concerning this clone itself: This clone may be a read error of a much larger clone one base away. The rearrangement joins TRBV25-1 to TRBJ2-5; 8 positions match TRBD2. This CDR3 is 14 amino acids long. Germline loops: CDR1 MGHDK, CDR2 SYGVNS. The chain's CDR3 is CAGSGGTRRETQYF. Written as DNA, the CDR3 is TGTGCCGGCAGTGGTGGGACTAGGAGGGAGACCCAGTACTTC. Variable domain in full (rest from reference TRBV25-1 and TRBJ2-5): EADIYQTPRYLVIGTGKKITLECSQTMGHDKMYWYQQDPGMELHLIHYSYGVNSTEKGDLSSESTVSRIRTEHFPLTLESARPSHTSQYLCAGSGGTRRETQYFGPGTRLLVL.

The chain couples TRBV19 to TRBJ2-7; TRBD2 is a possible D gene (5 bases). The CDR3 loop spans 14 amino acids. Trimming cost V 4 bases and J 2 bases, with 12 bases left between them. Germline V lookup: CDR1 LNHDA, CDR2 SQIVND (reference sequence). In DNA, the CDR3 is TGTGCCAGTAGTACTGGACTCTCCACCTACGAGCAGTACTTC. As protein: CASSTGLSTYEQYF.

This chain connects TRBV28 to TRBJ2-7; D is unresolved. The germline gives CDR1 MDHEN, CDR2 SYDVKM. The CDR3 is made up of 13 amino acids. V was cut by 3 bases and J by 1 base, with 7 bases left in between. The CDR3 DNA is TGTGCCAGCAGTTTCCGGCCTTCCTACGAGCAGTACTTC. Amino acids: CASSFRPSYEQYF.

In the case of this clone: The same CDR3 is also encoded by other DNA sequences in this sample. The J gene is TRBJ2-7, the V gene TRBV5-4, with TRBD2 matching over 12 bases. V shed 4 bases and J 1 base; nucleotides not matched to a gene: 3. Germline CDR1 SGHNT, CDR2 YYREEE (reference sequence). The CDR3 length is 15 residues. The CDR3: CASSPGLAGSYEQYF. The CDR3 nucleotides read TGTGCCAGCAGCCCCGGACTAGCGGGGTCCTACGAGCAGTACTTC.

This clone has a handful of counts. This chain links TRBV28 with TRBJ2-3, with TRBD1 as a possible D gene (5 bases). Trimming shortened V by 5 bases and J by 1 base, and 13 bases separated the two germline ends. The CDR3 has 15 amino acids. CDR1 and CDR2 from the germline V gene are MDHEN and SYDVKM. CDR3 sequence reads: CASSEIRVGTDTQYF. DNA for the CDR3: TGTGCCAGCAGTGAGATCAGGGTGGGCACAGATACGCAGTATTTT. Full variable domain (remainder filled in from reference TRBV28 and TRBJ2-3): DVKVTQSSRYLVKRTGEKVFLECVQDMDHENMFWYRQDPGLGLRLIYFSYDVKMKEKGDIPEGYSVSREKKERFSLILESASTNQTSMYLCASSEIRVGTDTQYFGPGTRLTVL.

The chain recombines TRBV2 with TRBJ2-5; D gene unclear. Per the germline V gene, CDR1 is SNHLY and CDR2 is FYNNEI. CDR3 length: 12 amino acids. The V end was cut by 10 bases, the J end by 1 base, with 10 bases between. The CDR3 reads CAKARPQETQYF. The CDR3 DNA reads TGTGCCAAGGCCCGGCCCCAAGAGACCCAGTACTTC. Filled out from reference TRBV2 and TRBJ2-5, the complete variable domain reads EPEVTQTPSHQVTQMGQEVILRCVPISNHLYFYWYRQILGQKVEFLVSFYNNEISEKSEIFDDQFSVERPDGSNFTLKIRSTKLEDSAMYFCAKARPQETQYFGPGTRLLVL.

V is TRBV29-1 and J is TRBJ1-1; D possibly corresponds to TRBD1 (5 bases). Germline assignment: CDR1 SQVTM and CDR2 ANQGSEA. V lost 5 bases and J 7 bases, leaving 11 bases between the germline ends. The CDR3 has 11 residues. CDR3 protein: CSVIQGYEAFF. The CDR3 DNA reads TGCAGCGTTATTCAGGGTTATGAAGCTTTCTTT.

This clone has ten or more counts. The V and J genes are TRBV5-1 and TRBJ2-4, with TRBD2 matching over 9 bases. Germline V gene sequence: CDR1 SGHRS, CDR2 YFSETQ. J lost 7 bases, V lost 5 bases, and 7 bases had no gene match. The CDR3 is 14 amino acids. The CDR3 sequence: CASREAGGPNIQYF. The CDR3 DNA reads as TGCGCCAGCAGAGAGGCGGGAGGGCCCAACATTCAGTACTTC. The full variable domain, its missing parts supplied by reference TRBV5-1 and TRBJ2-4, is KAGVTQTPRYLIKTRGQQVTLSCSPISGHRSVSWYQQTPGQGLQFLFEYFSETQRNKGNFPGRFSGRQFSNSRSEMNVSTLELGDSALYLCASREAGGPNIQYFGAGTRLSVL.

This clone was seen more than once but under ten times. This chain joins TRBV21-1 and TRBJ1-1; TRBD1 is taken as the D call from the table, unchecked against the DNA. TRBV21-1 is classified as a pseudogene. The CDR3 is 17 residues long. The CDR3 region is CASSKSGDKGMNTEAFF. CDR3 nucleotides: TGTGCCAGCAGCAAAAGTGGGGATAAGGGGATGAACACTGAAGCTTTCTTT.

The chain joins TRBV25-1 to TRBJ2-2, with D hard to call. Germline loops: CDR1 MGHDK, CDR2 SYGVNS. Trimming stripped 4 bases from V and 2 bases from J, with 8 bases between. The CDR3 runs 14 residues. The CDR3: CASSAPLNTGELFF. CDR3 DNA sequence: TGTGCCAGCAGTGCTCCCCTCAACACCGGGGAGCTGTTTTTT.

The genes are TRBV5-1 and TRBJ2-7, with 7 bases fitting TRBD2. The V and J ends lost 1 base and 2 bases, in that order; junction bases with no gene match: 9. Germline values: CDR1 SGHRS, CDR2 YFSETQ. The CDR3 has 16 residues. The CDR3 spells CASSLQGGRFAYEQYF. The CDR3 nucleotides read TGCGCCAGCAGCTTGCAGGGAGGGCGGTTTGCCTACGAGCAGTACTTC. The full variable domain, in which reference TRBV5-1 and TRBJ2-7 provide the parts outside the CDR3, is KAGVTQTPRYLIKTRGQQVTLSCSPISGHRSVSWYQQTPGQGLQFLFEYFSETQRNKGNFPGRFSGRQFSNSRSEMNVSTLELGDSALYLCASSLQGGRFAYEQYFGPGTRLTVT.

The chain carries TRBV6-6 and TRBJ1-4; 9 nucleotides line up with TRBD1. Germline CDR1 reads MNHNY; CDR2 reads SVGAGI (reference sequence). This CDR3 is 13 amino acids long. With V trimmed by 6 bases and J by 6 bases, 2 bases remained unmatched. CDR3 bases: TGTGCCAGCAGCTACAGGGGGCATGAAAAACTGTTTTTT. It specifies CASSYRGHEKLFF.

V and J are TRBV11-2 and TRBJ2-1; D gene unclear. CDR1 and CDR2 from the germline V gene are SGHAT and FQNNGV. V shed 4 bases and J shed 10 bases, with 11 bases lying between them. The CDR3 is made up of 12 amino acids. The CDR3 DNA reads TGTGCCAGCAGCTCCGCCCGGTACGAGCAGTTCTTC. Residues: CASSSARYEQFF. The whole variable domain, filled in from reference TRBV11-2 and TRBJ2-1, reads EAGVAQSPRYKIIEKRQSVAFWCNPISGHATLYWYQQILGQGPKLLIQFQNNGVVDDSQLPKDRFSAERLKGVDSTLKIQPAKLEDSAVYLCASSSARYEQFFGPGTRLTVL.

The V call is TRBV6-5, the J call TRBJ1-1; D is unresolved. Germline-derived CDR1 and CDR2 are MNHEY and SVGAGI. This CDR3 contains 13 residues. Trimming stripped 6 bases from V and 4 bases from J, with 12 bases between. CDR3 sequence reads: CASRDGPGTEAFF. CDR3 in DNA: TGTGCCAGCAGGGACGGACCGGGCACTGAAGCTTTCTTT.

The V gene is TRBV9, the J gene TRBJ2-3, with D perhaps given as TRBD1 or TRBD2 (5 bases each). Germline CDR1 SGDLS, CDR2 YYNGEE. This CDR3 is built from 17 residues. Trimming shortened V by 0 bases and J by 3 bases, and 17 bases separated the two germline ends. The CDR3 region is CASSVAASTRGTDTQYF. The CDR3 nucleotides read TGTGCCAGCAGCGTAGCTGCTAGCACGAGGGGAACAGATACGCAGTATTTT. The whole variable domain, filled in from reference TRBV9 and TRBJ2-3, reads DSGVTQTPKHLITATGQRVTLRCSPRSGDLSVYWYQQSLDQGLQFLIQYYNGEERAKGNILERFSAQQFPDLHSELNLSSLELGDSALYFCASSVAASTRGTDTQYFGPGTRLTVL.